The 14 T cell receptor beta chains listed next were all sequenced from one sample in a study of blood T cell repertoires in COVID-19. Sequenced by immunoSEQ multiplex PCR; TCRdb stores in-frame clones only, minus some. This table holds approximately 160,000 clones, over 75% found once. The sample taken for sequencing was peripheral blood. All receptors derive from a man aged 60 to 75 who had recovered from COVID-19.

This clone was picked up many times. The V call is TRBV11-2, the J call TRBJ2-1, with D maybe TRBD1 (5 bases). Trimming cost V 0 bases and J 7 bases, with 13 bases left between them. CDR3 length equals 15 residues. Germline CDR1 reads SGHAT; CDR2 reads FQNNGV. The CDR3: CASSLEGQGSNEQFF. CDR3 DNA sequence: TGTGCCAGCAGCTTAGAAGGACAAGGGTCGAATGAGCAGTTCTTC.

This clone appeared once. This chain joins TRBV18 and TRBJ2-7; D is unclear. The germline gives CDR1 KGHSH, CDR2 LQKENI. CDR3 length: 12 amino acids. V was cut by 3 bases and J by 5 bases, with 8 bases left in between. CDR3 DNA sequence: TGTGCCAGCTCACCCGTCCTCCACGAGCAGTACTTC. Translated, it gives CASSPVLHEQYF.

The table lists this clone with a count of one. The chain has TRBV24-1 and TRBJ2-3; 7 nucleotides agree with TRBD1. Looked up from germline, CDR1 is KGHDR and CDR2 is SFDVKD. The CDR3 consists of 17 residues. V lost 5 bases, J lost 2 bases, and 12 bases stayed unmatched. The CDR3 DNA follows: TGTGCCACCAGTGGGGGAGATACAGGGGCGGTCACAGATACGCAGTATTTT. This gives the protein CATSGGDTGAVTDTQYF.

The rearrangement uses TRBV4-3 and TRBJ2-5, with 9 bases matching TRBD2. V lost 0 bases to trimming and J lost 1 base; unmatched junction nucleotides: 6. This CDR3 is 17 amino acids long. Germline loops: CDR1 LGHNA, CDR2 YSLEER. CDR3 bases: TGCGCCAGCAGCCAAGATCGGCGGCGGGGGGGCCAAGAGACCCAGTACTTC. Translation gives CASSQDRRRGGQETQYF.

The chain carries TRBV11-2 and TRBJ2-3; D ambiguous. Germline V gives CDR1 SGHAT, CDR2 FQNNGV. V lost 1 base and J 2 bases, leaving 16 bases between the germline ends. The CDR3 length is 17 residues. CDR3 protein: CASSLVGSSTLTDTQYF. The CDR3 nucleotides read TGTGCCAGCAGCTTAGTAGGTAGCTCTACCCTCACAGATACGCAGTATTTT.

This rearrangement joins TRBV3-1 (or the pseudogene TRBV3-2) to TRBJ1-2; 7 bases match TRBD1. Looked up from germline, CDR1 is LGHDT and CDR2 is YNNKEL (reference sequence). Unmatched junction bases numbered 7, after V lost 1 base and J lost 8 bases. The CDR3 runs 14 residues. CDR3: CASSQVRQGGGYTF. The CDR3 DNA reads TGTGCCAGCAGCCAAGTTAGGCAGGGGGGCGGCTACACCTTC.

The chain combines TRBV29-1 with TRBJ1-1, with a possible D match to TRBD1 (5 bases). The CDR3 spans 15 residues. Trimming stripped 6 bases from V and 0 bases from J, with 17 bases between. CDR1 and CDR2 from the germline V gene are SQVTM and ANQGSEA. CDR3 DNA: TGCAGCGTAGTCGGGACGGGGGGGATGAACACTGAAGCTTTCTTT. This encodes CSVVGTGGMNTEAFF.

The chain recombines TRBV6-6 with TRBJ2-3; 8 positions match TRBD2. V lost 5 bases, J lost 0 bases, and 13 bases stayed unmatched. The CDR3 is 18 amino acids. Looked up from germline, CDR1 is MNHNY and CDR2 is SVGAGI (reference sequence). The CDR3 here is CASSPPWRGVSSTDTQYF. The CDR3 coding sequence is TGTGCCAGCAGTCCCCCGTGGCGGGGGGTCTCTAGCACAGATACGCAGTATTTT.

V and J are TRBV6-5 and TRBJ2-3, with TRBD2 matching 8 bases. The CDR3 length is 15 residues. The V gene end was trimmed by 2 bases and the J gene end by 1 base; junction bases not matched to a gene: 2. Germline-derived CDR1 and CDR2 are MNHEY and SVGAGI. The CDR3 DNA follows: TGTGCCAGCAGTTACCAGACTAGCGGCACAGATACGCAGTATTTT. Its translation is CASSYQTSGTDTQYF.

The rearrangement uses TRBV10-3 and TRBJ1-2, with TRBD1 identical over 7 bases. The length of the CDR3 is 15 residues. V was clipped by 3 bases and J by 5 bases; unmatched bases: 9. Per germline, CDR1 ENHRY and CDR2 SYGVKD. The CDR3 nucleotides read TGTGCCATCAGTGAAGGAGGGGGCGCAGGTTATGGCTACACCTTC. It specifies CAISEGGGAGYGYTF.

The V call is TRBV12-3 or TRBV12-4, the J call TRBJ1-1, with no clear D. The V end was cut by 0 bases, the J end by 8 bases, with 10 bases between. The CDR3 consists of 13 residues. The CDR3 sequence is CASSLAGGKEAFF. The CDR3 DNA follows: TGTGCCAGCAGTTTAGCGGGAGGGAAGGAAGCTTTCTTT.

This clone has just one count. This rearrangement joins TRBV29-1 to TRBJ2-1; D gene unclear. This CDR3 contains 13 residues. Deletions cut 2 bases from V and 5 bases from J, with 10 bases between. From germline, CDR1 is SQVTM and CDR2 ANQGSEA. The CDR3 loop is CSVEMHADNEQFF. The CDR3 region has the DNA TGCAGCGTTGAAATGCACGCGGACAATGAGCAGTTCTTC.

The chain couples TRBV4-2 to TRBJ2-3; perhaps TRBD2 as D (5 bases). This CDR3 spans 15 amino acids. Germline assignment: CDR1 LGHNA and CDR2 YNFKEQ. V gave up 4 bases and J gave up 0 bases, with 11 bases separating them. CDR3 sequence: CASSPFGESTDTQYF. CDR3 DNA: TGTGCCAGCAGCCCCTTCGGGGAAAGCACAGATACGCAGTATTTT.

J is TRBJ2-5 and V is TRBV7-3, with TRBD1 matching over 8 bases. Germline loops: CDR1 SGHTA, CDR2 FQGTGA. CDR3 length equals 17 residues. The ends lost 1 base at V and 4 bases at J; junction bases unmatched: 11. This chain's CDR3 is CASSLRGDRLIGETQYF. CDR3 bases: TGTGCCAGCAGCTTAAGGGGGGACAGGCTAATAGGAGAGACCCAGTACTTC.